These 20 T cell receptor beta chains were all obtained from the same sample, sequenced in a study of shared T cell receptors in the human thymus. This table comes from immunoSEQ multiplex PCR, and its TCRdb copy is limited to in-frame clones, with some not included. Of hundreds of thousands of clones listed, around 87% are singletons. The same specimen was also included in a second study, on human thymus T cells.

The sample was thymocytes. The receptors derive from a boy under three years old with a congenital heart defect.

The chain couples TRBV28 to TRBJ2-1; D remains ambiguous. The CDR3 is made up of 11 amino acids. The V end was cut by 5 bases, the J end by 8 bases, with 7 bases between. Looked up from germline, CDR1 is MDHEN and CDR2 is SYDVKM. The CDR3 is CASSKSDEQFF. The CDR3 nucleotides are TGTGCCAGCAGTAAAAGCGATGAGCAGTTCTTC. The full variable domain, with the rest looked up from reference TRBV28 and TRBJ2-1, is DVKVTQSSRYLVKRTGEKVFLECVQDMDHENMFWYRQDPGLGLRLIYFSYDVKMKEKGDIPEGYSVSREKKERFSLILESASTNQTSMYLCASSKSDEQFFGPGTRLTVL.

This rearrangement joins TRBV21-1 to TRBJ1-4; TRBD1, as called in the table, went unchecked against the DNA. TRBV21-1 is a listed pseudogene. The CDR3 spans 19 residues. The chain's CDR3 is CASSIRTDPRNSTNEKLFF. The CDR3 DNA is TGTGCCAGCAGCATCCGGACAGACCCCAGGAATTCAACTAATGAAAAACTGTTTTTT.

The CDR3 region is CASSPPVTSGGRSSYEQYF. CDR3 sequence (DNA): TGTGCCAGCTCACCACCGGTGACTAGCGGGGGGAGGAGCTCCTACGAGCAGTACTTC. V usage is TRBV18 and J usage is TRBJ2-7; 13 bases are shared with TRBD2. From germline, CDR1 is KGHSH and CDR2 LQKENI. The trim removed 0 bases at V and 0 bases at J, leaving 8 bases unmatched. The CDR3 is made up of 19 amino acids.

The V call is TRBV5-1, the J call TRBJ1-6; the D gene is possibly TRBD1 (5 bases). The length of the CDR3 is 19 residues. V was shortened by 0 bases and J by 9 bases, with 25 bases between the two germline ends. Germline loops: CDR1 SGHRS, CDR2 YFSETQ. The CDR3 reads CASSLEAGGYRIGSSPLHF. DNA for the CDR3: TGCGCCAGCAGCTTGGAGGCCGGGGGTTATCGAATCGGGAGTTCACCCCTCCACTTT.

In this sample, this clone turned up a few times. V gene TRBV7-8 combines with J gene TRBJ1-3; D possibly corresponds to TRBD1 (5 bases). From germline, CDR1 is SGHVS and CDR2 FQNEAQ. The V end was cut by 2 bases, the J end by 2 bases, with 7 bases between. CDR3 size: 14 residues. CDR3: CASSLQGPGNTIYF. In nucleotides, the CDR3 is TGTGCCAGCAGCTTACAGGGTCCTGGAAACACCATATATTTT.

The rearrangement joins TRBV5-6 to TRBJ1-2; D perhaps matches TRBD1 (5 bases). V was pared by 6 bases and J by 4 bases, with 31 bases between. The CDR3 spans 19 residues. CDR1 is SGHDT, CDR2 YYEEEE, per germline. This chain's CDR3 is CASTIGAGDPHDRVYGYTF. The CDR3 bases are TGTGCCAGCACCATCGGGGCGGGGGACCCACACGATCGGGTCTATGGCTACACCTTC. The full variable domain, with the rest looked up from reference TRBV5-6 and TRBJ1-2, is DAGVTQSPTHLIKTRGQQVTLRCSPKSGHDTVSWYQQALGQGPQFIFQYYEEEERQRGNFPDRFSGHQFPNYSSELNVNALLLGDSALYLCASTIGAGDPHDRVYGYTFGSGTRLTVV.

This clone was counted once. The rearrangement links TRBV14 to TRBJ2-2; D ambiguous. V lost 1 base and J 6 bases, leaving 6 bases between the germline ends. The CDR3 is made up of 13 amino acids. Germline V gene sequence: CDR1 SGHDN, CDR2 FVKESK. The DNA of the CDR3 is TGTGCCAGCAGCCAAGCCCGGGCCGGGGAGCTGTTTTTT. Encoded protein: CASSQARAGELFF. The complete variable domain, with remaining parts taken from reference TRBV14 and TRBJ2-2, reads EAGVTQFPSHSVIEKGQTVTLRCDPISGHDNLYWYRRVMGKEIKFLLHFVKESKQDESGMPNNRFLAERTGGTYSTLKVQPAELEDSGVYFCASSQARAGELFFGEGSRLTVL.

The chain employs TRBV2 and TRBJ1-5; 10 bases agree with TRBD1. This CDR3 comprises 14 residues. Germline V gives CDR1 SNHLY, CDR2 FYNNEI. V gave up 5 bases and J gave up 6 bases; unmatched junction bases: 4. CDR3 loop: CASSRQGAGQPQHF. The CDR3 DNA follows: TGTGCCAGCAGTCGACAGGGGGCAGGTCAGCCCCAGCATTTT.

The V and J genes are TRBV4-3 and TRBJ2-3; 8 bases are shared with TRBD2. Germline V lookup: CDR1 LGHNA, CDR2 YSLEER. Unmatched junction bases numbered 15, after V lost 1 base and J lost 0 bases. This CDR3 has 20 amino acids. CDR3 sequence reads: CASSQGRIWGTRLSTDTQYF. The CDR3 nucleotides are TGCGCCAGCAGCCAAGGGCGTATTTGGGGGACTAGACTTAGCACAGATACGCAGTATTTT.

V is TRBV4-1 and J is TRBJ2-3, with D possibly matching TRBD1 (5 bases). This CDR3 has 17 amino acids. V was cut by 2 bases and J by 0 bases, with 15 bases left in between. Germline lookup yields CDR1 MGHRA and CDR2 YSYEKL. CDR3 bases: TGCGCCAGCAGCCAACCGGGCCGAAAGGGGAGCACAGATACGCAGTATTTT. Amino acids: CASSQPGRKGSTDTQYF.

The V gene is TRBV5-6, the J gene TRBJ1-2, with D maybe TRBD1 (6 bases). The CDR3 contains 13 residues. Deletions cut 2 bases from V and 7 bases from J, with 12 bases between. Germline CDR1 reads SGHDT; CDR2 reads YYEEEE. CDR3 in amino acids: CASSLTGTAGYTF. The DNA for the CDR3 is TGTGCCAGCAGCTTAACAGGGACGGCTGGCTACACCTTC.

The V call is TRBV29-1, the J call TRBJ2-2; the D is unclear. The CDR3 has 14 amino acids. V shed 5 bases and J shed 2 bases, with 12 bases lying between them. CDR1 and CDR2 from the germline V gene are SQVTM and ANQGSEA. The CDR3 is CSVRVGANTGELFF. The CDR3 DNA reads TGCAGCGTTCGAGTAGGAGCAAACACCGGGGAGCTGTTTTTT.

In regard to this clone: Germline and junction disagree at one end, which may indicate a read error. The chain combines TRBV9 with TRBJ1-2, with D perhaps TRBD1 (6 bases). Germline-derived CDR1 and CDR2 are SGDLS and YYNGEE. The CDR3 is 15 residues long. CDR3 nucleotides: TGTGCCAGCAGCGCTGAGGGGCGGGGGCCTGTTTTGGGCTCCTTC. This encodes CASSAEGRGPVLGSF.

This clone was recorded once. This chain uses TRBV15 with TRBJ2-3; D remains unclear. Trimming shortened V by 0 bases and J by 12 bases, and 10 bases separated the two germline ends. There are 12 residues in the CDR3. The V gene's germline CDR1 is LNHNV and CDR2 YYDKDF (reference sequence). The CDR3, as DNA: TGTGCCACCAGCAGAGATGCCCCAAGCCAGTATTTT. Protein sequence: CATSRDAPSQYF.

The chain combines TRBV27 with TRBJ1-4; a weak D match, TRBD1 (6 bases). Germline V gene lookup returns CDR1 MNHEY and CDR2 SMNVEV (reference sequence). Deletions cut 3 bases from V and 5 bases from J, with 16 bases between. This CDR3 is built from 16 residues. CDR3 residues: CASSLWGRRKNEKLFF. CDR3 bases: TGTGCCAGCAGTTTGTGGGGGCGACGAAAAAATGAAAAACTGTTTTTT.

This clone was seen only a few times. This chain connects TRBV28 to TRBJ1-6; D unresolved. The CDR3 has 12 amino acids. Trimming pared 6 bases from V and 14 bases from J, leaving 14 bases between. The germline gives CDR1 MDHEN, CDR2 SYDVKM. CDR3 DNA sequence: TGTGCCAGCAGCCCGATCGGGTTCACCCTCCACTTT. Translation: CASSPIGFTLHF. The complete variable domain, with remaining parts taken from reference TRBV28 and TRBJ1-6, reads DVKVTQSSRYLVKRTGEKVFLECVQDMDHENMFWYRQDPGLGLRLIYFSYDVKMKEKGDIPEGYSVSREKKERFSLILESASTNQTSMYLCASSPIGFTLHFGNGTRLTVT.

The chain employs TRBV5-5 and TRBJ1-2, with 7 bases lining up with TRBD1. After removal of 2 bases from V and 5 bases from J, the junction contained 3 bases not matched to a gene. There are 13 residues in the CDR3. Germline-derived CDR1 and CDR2 are SGHKS and YYEKEE (reference sequence). The DNA for the CDR3 is TGTGCCAGCAGCTTTGACAGGGTGTATGGCTACACCTTC. It encodes CASSFDRVYGYTF.

The V call is TRBV28, the J call TRBJ2-5; 9 bases agree with TRBD2. The CDR3 runs to 15 residues. V lost 6 bases to trimming and J lost 1 base; unmatched junction nucleotides: 6. Looked up from germline, CDR1 is MDHEN and CDR2 is SYDVKM. CDR3 bases: TGTGCCAGCAGGACTAGCGGATACTTCCAAGAGACCCAGTACTTC. It encodes CASRTSGYFQETQYF.

The genes are TRBV28 and TRBJ2-4; tentatively, D is TRBD2 (6 bases). Germline loops: CDR1 MDHEN, CDR2 SYDVKM. This CDR3 comprises 12 residues. Trimming took 2 bases from V and 14 from J, leaving 13 bases between them. The CDR3, as DNA: TGTGCCAGCAGTTTAAGGGAGGACAAGGAGTACTTC. Its protein is CASSLREDKEYF.

The rearrangement links TRBV2 to TRBJ1-4; possibly TRBD1 for D (6 bases). This CDR3 is built from 16 residues. CDR1 is SNHLY, CDR2 FYNNEI, per germline. V lost 8 bases, J lost 8 bases, and 24 bases lay in between. CDR3: CASHEMRPQGREKLFF. CDR3 DNA sequence: TGTGCCAGCCATGAAATGAGGCCACAGGGAAGGGAAAAACTGTTTTTT. Together with reference TRBV2 and TRBJ1-4, the CDR3 gives the full variable domain: EPEVTQTPSHQVTQMGQEVILRCVPISNHLYFYWYRQILGQKVEFLVSFYNNEISEKSEIFDDQFSVERPDGSNFTLKIRSTKLEDSAMYFCASHEMRPQGREKLFFGSGTQLSVL.